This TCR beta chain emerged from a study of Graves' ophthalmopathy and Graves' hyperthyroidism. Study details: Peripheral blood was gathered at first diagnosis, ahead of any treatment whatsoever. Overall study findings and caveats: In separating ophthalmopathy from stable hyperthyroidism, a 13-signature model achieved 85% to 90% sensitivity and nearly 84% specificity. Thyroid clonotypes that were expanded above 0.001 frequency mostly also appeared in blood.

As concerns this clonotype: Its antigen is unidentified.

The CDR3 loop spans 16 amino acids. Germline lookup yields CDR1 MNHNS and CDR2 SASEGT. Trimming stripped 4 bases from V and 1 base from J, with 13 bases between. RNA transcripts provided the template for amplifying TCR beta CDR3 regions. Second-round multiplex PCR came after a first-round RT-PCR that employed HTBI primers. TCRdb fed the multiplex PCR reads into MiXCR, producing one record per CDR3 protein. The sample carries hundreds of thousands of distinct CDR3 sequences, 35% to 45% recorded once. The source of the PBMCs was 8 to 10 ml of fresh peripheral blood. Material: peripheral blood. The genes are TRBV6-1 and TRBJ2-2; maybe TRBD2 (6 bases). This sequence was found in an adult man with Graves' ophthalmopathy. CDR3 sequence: CASSALALENTGELFF. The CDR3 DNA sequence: TGTGCCAGCAGTGCCCTAGCGCTAGAGAACACCGGGGAGCTGTTTTTT.